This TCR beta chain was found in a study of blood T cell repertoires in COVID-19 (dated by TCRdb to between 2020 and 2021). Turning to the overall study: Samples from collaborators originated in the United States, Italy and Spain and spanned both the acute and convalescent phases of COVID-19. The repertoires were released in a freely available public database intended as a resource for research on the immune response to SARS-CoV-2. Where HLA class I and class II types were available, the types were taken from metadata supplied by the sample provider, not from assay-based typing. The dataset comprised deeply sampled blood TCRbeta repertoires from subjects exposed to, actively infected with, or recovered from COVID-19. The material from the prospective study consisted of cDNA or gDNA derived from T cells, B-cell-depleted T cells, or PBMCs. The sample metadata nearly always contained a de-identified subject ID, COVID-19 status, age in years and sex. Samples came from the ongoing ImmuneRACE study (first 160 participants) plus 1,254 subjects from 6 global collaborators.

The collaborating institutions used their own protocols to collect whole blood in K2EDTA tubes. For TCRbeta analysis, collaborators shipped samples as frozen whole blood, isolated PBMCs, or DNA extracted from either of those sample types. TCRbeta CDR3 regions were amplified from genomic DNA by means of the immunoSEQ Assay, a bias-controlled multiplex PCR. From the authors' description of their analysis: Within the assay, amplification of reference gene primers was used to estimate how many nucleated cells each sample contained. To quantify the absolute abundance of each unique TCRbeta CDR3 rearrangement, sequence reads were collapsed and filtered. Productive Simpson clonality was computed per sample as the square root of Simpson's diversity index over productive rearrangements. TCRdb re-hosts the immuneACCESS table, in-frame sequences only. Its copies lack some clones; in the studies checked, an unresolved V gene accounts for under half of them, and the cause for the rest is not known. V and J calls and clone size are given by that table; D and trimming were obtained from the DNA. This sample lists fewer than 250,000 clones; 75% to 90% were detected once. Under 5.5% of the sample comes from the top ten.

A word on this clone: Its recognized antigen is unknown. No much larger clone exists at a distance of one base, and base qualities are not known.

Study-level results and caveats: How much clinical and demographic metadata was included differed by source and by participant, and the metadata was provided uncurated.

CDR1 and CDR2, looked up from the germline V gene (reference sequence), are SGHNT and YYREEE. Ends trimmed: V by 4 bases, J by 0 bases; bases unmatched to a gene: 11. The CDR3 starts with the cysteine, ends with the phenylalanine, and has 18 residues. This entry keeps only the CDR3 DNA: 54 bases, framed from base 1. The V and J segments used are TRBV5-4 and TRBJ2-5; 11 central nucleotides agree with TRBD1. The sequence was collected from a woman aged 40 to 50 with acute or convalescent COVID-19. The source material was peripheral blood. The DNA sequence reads TGTGCCAGCAGCGGAGTCGGGGACAGGGGGTTATACCAAGAGACCCAGTACTTC. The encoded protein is CASSGVGDRGLYQETQYF.